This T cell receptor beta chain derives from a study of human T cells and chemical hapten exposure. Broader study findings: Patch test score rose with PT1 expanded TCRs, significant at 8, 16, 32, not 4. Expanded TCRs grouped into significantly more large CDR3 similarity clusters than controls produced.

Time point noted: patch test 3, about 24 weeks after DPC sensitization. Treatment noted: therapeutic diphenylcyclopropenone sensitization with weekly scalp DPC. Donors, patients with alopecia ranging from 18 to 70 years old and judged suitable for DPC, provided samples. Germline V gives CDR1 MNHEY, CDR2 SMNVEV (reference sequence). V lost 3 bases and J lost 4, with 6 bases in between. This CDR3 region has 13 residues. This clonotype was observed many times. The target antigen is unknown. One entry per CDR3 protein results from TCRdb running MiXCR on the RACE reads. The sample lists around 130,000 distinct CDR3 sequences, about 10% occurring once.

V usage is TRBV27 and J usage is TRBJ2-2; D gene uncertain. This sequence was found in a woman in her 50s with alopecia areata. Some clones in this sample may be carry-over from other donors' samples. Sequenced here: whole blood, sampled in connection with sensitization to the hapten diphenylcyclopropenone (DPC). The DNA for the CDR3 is TGTGCCAGCAGTTTCGGTAGCACCGGGGAGCTGTTTTTT. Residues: CASSFGSTGELFF.